A single TCR beta chain is shown here with its context. Its target is not known. V dropped 5 bases and J dropped 5; count of bases not matched to a gene: 5. The length of the CDR3 is 15 residues. CDR1 LGHDT and CDR2 YNNKEL come from the germline V gene (reference sequence). The data belong to a study of identical twins. Regarding the study as a whole: Rather than following the same donors, the conclusions depended on cross-sectional statistical analysis. Less excess twin sharing appeared in beta out-of-frame sequences.

Template switching, a step in the protocol, added a universal primer site, and cDNA carried unique molecular identifiers. TCRdb reprocessed the 5' RACE reads via MiXCR and lists one record per CDR3 protein. The table records around 490,000 distinct CDR3 sequences, around 15% of them present only once. Only healthy Caucasians were included as donors. This same sample was also taken into another study, of yellow fever vaccine responses in identical twins.

The origin of this receptor is a woman between 18 and 29 years old in good health. Sequencing used CD4+ T cells sorted from blood. The chain couples TRBV3-1 to TRBJ2-1; 11 bases agree with TRBD2. The CDR3 is CASSGRLAGNNEQFF. CDR3 coding DNA: TGTGCCAGCAGCGGTCGACTAGCGGGAAACAATGAGCAGTTCTTC.